This TCR beta chain was sequenced during a study of CD8+ T cells in alopecia areata. Isolated RNA was reverse transcribed into cDNA used as the sequencing template. TCRdb's copy holds only in-frame clones and misses some; the assay was immunoSEQ multiplex PCR. Among about 210,000 clones, 40% to 55% were seen once, and the ten largest hold about 2.4%. The V and J ends lost 0 bases and 6 bases, in that order; junction bases with no gene match: 5. Germline V gene data show CDR1 as GTSNPN and CDR2 as SVGIG (reference sequence). This CDR3 has 14 residues. Study-wide findings and caveats: Treatment with tofacitinib significantly lowered scalp clonality and reduced expanded CD8+ clones among the top 100. An increase in clonality over normal scalp was evident in lesional scalp, especially alopecia totalis/universalis.

Concerning this clone itself: Its antigen is unknown.

The treatment was: oral pan-JAK inhibitor, 5-10 mg twice daily. PBMCs, the starting material, were the source of sorted CD4+ and CD8+ T cells. V and J are TRBV30 and TRBJ1-5, with 7 bases aligning to TRBD1. The sequencing used CD4+ T cells sorted from blood, collected around week 37, from a patient treated with tofacitinib. The sequence was collected from a human donor with alopecia areata. The DNA of the CDR3 is TGTGCCTGGAGTGTAAGGGGGCCTTCTCAGCCCCAGCATTTT. The encoded protein is CAWSVRGPSQPQHF.